This T cell receptor (beta chain) is drawn from a study of OX40 agonist ivuxolimab in advanced cancers. TCRdb's table, derived via immunoSEQ multiplex PCR, lists solely in-frame clones and lacks some. The sample shows tens of thousands of clones, 80% to 85% of them seen only once. This receptor was taken from an adult with an advanced solid tumor such as melanoma, head and neck, liver or kidney cancer. This material consisted of CD4+ or CD8+ T cells sorted from blood, taken in a trial of the OX40 agonist ivuxolimab.

The CDR3 here is CASSLEASSYEQYF. The CDR3 nucleotides read TGTGCCAGCAGCTTAGAGGCTTCCTCCTACGAGCAGTACTTC. V usage is TRBV7-2 and J usage is TRBJ2-7; D unclear. Per germline, CDR1 SGHTA and CDR2 FQGNSA. This CDR3 region has 14 residues. Trimming removed 1 base at V and 0 bases at J, with 7 bases between.